These 30 T cell receptor beta chains share one sample of origin, sequenced in a study of control samples from healthy donors and cancer patients. The assay was immunoSEQ multiplex PCR, and TCRdb's table has in-frame clones only and misses some. The table includes about 110,000 clones, 90% detected once. Sequences were obtained from blood. The receptors here all came from a human donor in good health. The donor label of this sample is uncertain.

The V and J genes are TRBV19 and TRBJ1-5; weak D call: TRBD1 (5 bases). The CDR3 runs to 12 residues. V shed 10 bases and J shed 9 bases, with 16 bases lying between them. Germline values: CDR1 LNHDA, CDR2 SQIVND (reference sequence). DNA for the CDR3: TGTGCCACCGGGGCCCTTAGTGGGCCCCAGCATTTT. Its protein is CATGALSGPQHF. Drawing the rest from reference TRBV19 and TRBJ1-5, the complete variable domain is DGGITQSPKYLFRKEGQNVTLSCEQNLNHDAMYWYRQDPGQGLRLIYYSQIVNDFQKGDIAEGYSVSREKKESFPLTVTSAQKNPTAFYLCATGALSGPQHFGDGTRLSIL.

V is TRBV10-1 and J is TRBJ2-1; 10 nucleotides align to TRBD1. The ends lost 4 bases at V and 8 bases at J; junction bases unmatched: 8. In germline, CDR1 is WNHNN, CDR2 SYGVQD (reference sequence). This CDR3 is 15 amino acids long. CDR3 sequence (DNA): TGCGCCAGCAGTGGAACCGGGACAGGGGTTGATGAGCAGTTCTTC. This codes for CASSGTGTGVDEQFF.

The chain employs TRBV19 and TRBJ2-2; maybe TRBD1 (5 bases). The CDR3 sequence is 14 residues long. Germline CDR1 is LNHDA and CDR2 is SQIVND (reference sequence). V was pared by 4 bases and J by 4 bases, with 10 bases between. CDR3 coding DNA: TGTGCCAGTAGTAACGCAGGGCTCACCGGGGAGCTGTTTTTT. Its protein product is CASSNAGLTGELFF.

The chain couples TRBV19 to TRBJ2-1; D is unclear. CDR1 is LNHDA and CDR2 is SQIVND in the germline V gene (reference sequence). The V end lost 3 bases, the J end lost 1 base, and 10 bases lay between the germline ends. The CDR3 contains 15 residues. The CDR3 protein is CASSITETSYNEQFF. In DNA form, the CDR3 reads TGTGCCAGTAGTATTACAGAGACTTCCTACAATGAGCAGTTCTTC.

This chain uses TRBV5-1 with TRBJ2-3; 7 nucleotides agree with TRBD2. J lost 1 base, V lost 4 bases, and 9 bases had no gene match. The CDR3 sequence is 16 residues long. Germline V gene data show CDR1 as SGHRS and CDR2 as YFSETQ. This CDR3 is CASSPSKSGGTDTQYF. In DNA, the CDR3 is TGCGCCAGCAGCCCCTCGAAGAGCGGGGGCACAGATACGCAGTATTTT.

Note on this clone: In the same sample, other DNA sequences code for this CDR3. The chain links TRBV24-1 to TRBJ1-2; D gene uncertain. Germline V gene sequence: CDR1 KGHDR, CDR2 SFDVKD. The CDR3 totals 13 residues. The V and J ends lost 2 bases and 2 bases respectively, with 5 bases between them. CDR3 coding DNA: TGTGCCACCAGTGATTCCTTAAACTATGGCTACACCTTC. It yields the protein CATSDSLNYGYTF.

V gene TRBV10-3 combines with J gene TRBJ1-5; a possible D gene is TRBD1 (6 bases). The length of the CDR3 is 16 residues. The germline CDR1 and CDR2 sequences are ENHRY and SYGVKD. With 3 bases removed from V and 5 bases from J, the gap between germline ends came to 17 bases. The CDR3 DNA follows: TGTGCCATCAGTGATCACGATCGGGGGGGGCATCAGCCCCAGCATTTT. Its protein product is CAISDHDRGGHQPQHF.

The rearrangement joins TRBV27 to TRBJ1-2; D ambiguous. Trimming removed 5 bases at V and 0 bases at J, with 13 bases between. Germline V gene data show CDR1 as MNHEY and CDR2 as SMNVEV (reference sequence). The CDR3 totals 15 residues. CDR3 residues: CASSAFDRSNYGYTF. The CDR3 bases are TGTGCCAGCAGTGCTTTCGACCGTTCTAACTATGGCTACACCTTC.

This clone was observed once. The V call is TRBV6-4, the J call TRBJ1-1, with no clear D. This CDR3 has 13 amino acids. Trimming cost V 10 bases and J 0 bases, with 12 bases left between them. CDR1 and CDR2 from the germline V gene are MRHNA and SNTAGT. CDR3 loop: CAIITDLNTEAFF. CDR3 bases: TGTGCCATCATCACAGACCTGAACACTGAAGCTTTCTTT.

CDR3: CASSLKGQVGSVYGYTF. In DNA, the CDR3 is TGTGCCAGCAGTTTAAAGGGACAGGTTGGAAGCGTCTATGGCTACACCTTC. The V and J genes are TRBV27 and TRBJ1-2; TRBD1 agrees at 8 bases. CDR3 length equals 17 residues. V shed 2 bases, J shed 4 bases, and the junction held 12 bases outside the gene matches. Germline CDR1 reads MNHEY; CDR2 reads SMNVEV (reference sequence).

This clone was recorded only once. This sequence joins TRBV28 and TRBJ1-3, with D possibly TRBD1 on 5 matching bases. CDR1 is MDHEN, CDR2 SYDVKM, per germline. V lost 0 bases to trimming and J lost 0 bases, with 15 bases between them. The CDR3 totals 18 residues. The CDR3 nucleotides are TGTGCCAGCAGTTTATGGAGTCAGGGACGGAGCTCTGGAAACACCATATATTTT. Its protein is CASSLWSQGRSSGNTIYF.

J is TRBJ1-2 and V is TRBV7-9; D remains unclear. This CDR3 is 14 amino acids long. Germline lookup yields CDR1 SEHNR and CDR2 FQNEAQ (reference sequence). Trimming pared 5 bases from V and 4 bases from J, leaving 14 bases between. In DNA, the CDR3 is TGTGCCAGCAGCCCAACCATAACCCCCTATGGCTACACCTTC. Translation gives CASSPTITPYGYTF.

The chain recombines TRBV4-1 with TRBJ2-7; possibly TRBD1 for D (6 bases). V shed 4 bases and J shed 2 bases, with 18 bases lying between them. CDR3 size: 16 residues. From germline, CDR1 is MGHRA and CDR2 YSYEKL. This CDR3 reads CASSRSFPRGTYEQYF. For the CDR3, the DNA is TGCGCCAGCAGCCGATCATTCCCCAGGGGTACCTACGAGCAGTACTTC.

This clone appeared a few times. This chain links TRBV6-5 with TRBJ1-5; 9 nucleotides align to TRBD1. This CDR3 contains 15 residues. The trim removed 8 bases at V and 6 bases at J, leaving 11 bases unmatched. In germline, CDR1 is MNHEY, CDR2 SVGAGI. The CDR3: CASSSLQGALQPQHF. CDR3 coding DNA: TGTGCCAGCTCGTCATTACAGGGGGCTCTTCAGCCCCAGCATTTT.

The chain couples TRBV30 to TRBJ2-5; D tentatively fits TRBD1 or TRBD2 (5 bases each). Germline CDR1 and CDR2: GTSNPN and SVGIG (reference sequence). The CDR3 has 14 amino acids. Trimming cost V 0 bases and J 2 bases, with 10 bases left between them. CDR3 amino acids: CAWSVPGAQETQYF. CDR3 coding DNA: TGTGCCTGGAGTGTACCCGGGGCTCAAGAGACCCAGTACTTC. Complete variable domain (other parts from reference TRBV30 and TRBJ2-5): SQTIHQWPATLVQPVGSPLSLECTVEGTSNPNLYWYRQAAGRGLQLLFYSVGIGQISSEVPQNLSASRPQDRQFILSSKKLLLSDSGFYLCAWSVPGAQETQYFGPGTRLLVL.

The V gene is TRBV7-2, the J gene TRBJ2-1; D is uncertain. The germline V gene has CDR1 SGHTA and CDR2 FQGNSA. The CDR3 has 15 amino acids. The ends were cut back, 1 base at V and 7 bases at J, with 14 bases in the middle. CDR3 in amino acids: CASSLEPWGGNEQFF. Written as DNA, the CDR3 is TGTGCCAGCAGCTTAGAACCGTGGGGTGGTAATGAGCAGTTCTTC.

The genes are TRBV27 and TRBJ2-1; possibly TRBD1 for D (5 bases). This CDR3 comprises 14 residues. Between the trimmed V and J ends, which lost 6 bases and 0 bases, there was a span of 9 bases. CDR1 is MNHEY and CDR2 is SMNVEV in the germline V gene (reference sequence). Written as DNA, the CDR3 is TGTGCCAGCAGCCGACAGACCTCCTACAATGAGCAGTTCTTC. Its protein is CASSRQTSYNEQFF.

CDR3 nucleotide sequence: TGTGCCAGCAGTTACGCAGCCGCCTACAATGAGCAGTTCTTC. It translates to CASSYAAAYNEQFF. V gene TRBV6-5 combines with J gene TRBJ2-1; D call uncertain. The germline V gene encodes CDR1 MNHEY and CDR2 SVGAGI. Deletions cut 2 bases from V and 2 bases from J, with 7 bases between. CDR3 length: 14 amino acids.

The chain employs TRBV7-8 and TRBJ1-4, with D uncertain. With 2 bases removed from V and 8 bases from J, the gap between germline ends came to 15 bases. CDR3 length: 15 residues. Germline values: CDR1 SGHVS, CDR2 FQNEAQ. In DNA, the CDR3 is TGTGCCAGCAGCTTAATTGGGTATTTCGACGAAAAACTGTTTTTT. Its translation is CASSLIGYFDEKLFF.

The chain links TRBV5-1 to TRBJ2-1; TRBD2 matches 11 bases. In germline, CDR1 is SGHRS, CDR2 YFSETQ. The ends lost 0 bases at V and 10 bases at J; junction bases unmatched: 9. The CDR3 is 16 amino acids. CDR3 nucleotide sequence: TGCGCCAGCAGCTTGGATGGTAGCGGGGGGGCCTTCGAGCAGTTCTTC. This translates into CASSLDGSGGAFEQFF.

The V call is TRBV27, the J call TRBJ1-5, with D unresolved. There are 11 residues in the CDR3. V lost 4 bases, J lost 11 bases, and 9 bases lay in between. Germline V CDR1 and CDR2: MNHEY, SMNVEV (reference sequence). Here the CDR3 reads CASSSPRTQHF. CDR3 DNA: TGTGCCAGCAGTTCCCCCCGGACCCAGCATTTT.

CDR3 sequence reads: CASSVYGTGVYEQYF. The CDR3 DNA is TGTGCCAGCAGTGTATACGGGACAGGGGTCTACGAGCAGTACTTC. The chain links TRBV2 to TRBJ2-7, with 10 nucleotides matching TRBD1. V lost 4 bases and J lost 3; bases outside the gene matches: 6. Germline assignment: CDR1 SNHLY and CDR2 FYNNEI. The CDR3 covers 15 residues.

V gene TRBV19 combines with J gene TRBJ2-5; 10 nucleotides agree with TRBD2. V trimming: 2 bases; J trimming: 4 bases; junction bases outside the gene matches: 13. Germline CDR1 LNHDA, CDR2 SQIVND (reference sequence). The length of the CDR3 is 18 residues. The CDR3 DNA reads as TGTGCCAGTAGTATAAGGCTCACTAGCGGGGCCCGTGGAGAGACCCAGTACTTC. It yields the protein CASSIRLTSGARGETQYF.

The V and J genes are TRBV19 and TRBJ1-3; D is unresolved. The CDR3 has 15 residues. CDR1 and CDR2 from the germline V gene are LNHDA and SQIVND (reference sequence). Trimming cost V 7 bases and J 1 base, with 14 bases left between them. DNA for the CDR3: TGTGCCAGTACCAGCTGGTCTATGTCTGGAAACACCATATATTTT. Amino acid sequence: CASTSWSMSGNTIYF. The whole variable domain, filled in from reference TRBV19 and TRBJ1-3, reads DGGITQSPKYLFRKEGQNVTLSCEQNLNHDAMYWYRQDPGQGLRLIYYSQIVNDFQKGDIAEGYSVSREKKESFPLTVTSAQKNPTAFYLCASTSWSMSGNTIYFGEGSWLTVV.

This CDR3 reads CASSSRPSISGTNEKLFF. The CDR3 DNA reads as TGTGCCAGCAGCTCCCGGCCCAGCATTTCTGGGACTAATGAAAAACTGTTTTTT. The genes are TRBV11-2 and TRBJ1-4; D ambiguous. Trimming pared 4 bases from V and 2 bases from J, leaving 20 bases between. In germline, CDR1 is SGHAT, CDR2 FQNNGV. This CDR3 spans 18 amino acids. The full variable domain, rest sourced from reference TRBV11-2 and TRBJ1-4, is EAGVAQSPRYKIIEKRQSVAFWCNPISGHATLYWYQQILGQGPKLLIQFQNNGVVDDSQLPKDRFSAERLKGVDSTLKIQPAKLEDSAVYLCASSSRPSISGTNEKLFFGSGTQLSVL.

Details on this clone: The junction shows a germline mismatch at one end, possibly a read error. This chain uses TRBV6-1 with TRBJ1-6, with TRBD1 identical over 8 bases. Germline V gives CDR1 MNHNS, CDR2 SASEGT. The length of the CDR3 is 15 residues. CDR3 protein: CASSELGTGDSPLHF. CDR3 DNA: TGTGCCAGCAGTGAACTGGGGACAGGTGATTCGCCCCTCCACTTT.

This chain uses TRBV3-1 (or the pseudogene TRBV3-2) with TRBJ2-3; D gene ambiguous. Germline loops: CDR1 LGHDT, CDR2 YNNKEL (reference sequence). The CDR3 consists of 10 residues. Trimming removed 8 bases from V and 4 bases from J, with 4 bases in between. CDR3 residues: CASGPDTQYF. In DNA form, the CDR3 reads TGTGCCAGCGGCCCAGATACGCAGTATTTT.

The genes are TRBV5-4 and TRBJ2-5; 11 bases are shared with TRBD2. The CDR3 has 16 amino acids. With V trimmed by 1 base and J by 1 base, 3 bases remained unmatched. The V gene's germline CDR1 is SGHNT and CDR2 YYREEE (reference sequence). CDR3 coding DNA: TGTGCCAGCAGCTTGCCGACTAGCGGGGCCCAAGAGACCCAGTACTTC. Its translation is CASSLPTSGAQETQYF.

This clone was counted between two and nine times. The chain carries TRBV4-2 and TRBJ2-1, with D perhaps being TRBD1 or TRBD2 (5 bases each). Trimming removed 0 bases at V and 9 bases at J, with 15 bases between. CDR3 length: 15 amino acids. The germline V gene encodes CDR1 LGHNA and CDR2 YNFKEQ. The CDR3 protein is CASSQDGQRGSEQFF. DNA of the CDR3: TGTGCCAGCAGCCAAGATGGGCAGAGGGGCAGTGAGCAGTTCTTC.

A remark on this clone: At one boundary the junction diverges from the germline segment, which might be a read error. The chain couples TRBV6-1 to TRBJ2-7, with D tentatively TRBD1 (5 bases). This CDR3 has 13 residues. Germline values: CDR1 MNHNS, CDR2 SASEGT. CDR3 amino acids: CASSEAQGTSPHF. The CDR3, as DNA: TGTGCCAGCAGTGAAGCGCAGGGCACTTCTCCCCACTTC.